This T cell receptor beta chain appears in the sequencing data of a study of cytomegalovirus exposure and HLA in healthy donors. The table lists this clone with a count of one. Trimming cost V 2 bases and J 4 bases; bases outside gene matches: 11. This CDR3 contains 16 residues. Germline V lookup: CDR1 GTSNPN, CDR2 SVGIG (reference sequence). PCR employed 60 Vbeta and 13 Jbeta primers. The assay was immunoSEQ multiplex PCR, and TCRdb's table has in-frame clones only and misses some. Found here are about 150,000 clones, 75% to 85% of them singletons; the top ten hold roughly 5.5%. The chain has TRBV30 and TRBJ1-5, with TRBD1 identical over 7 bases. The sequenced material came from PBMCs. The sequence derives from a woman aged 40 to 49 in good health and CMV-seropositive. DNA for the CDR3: TGTGCCTGGAGTCGGGACAGAGACATCCCAAATCAGCCCCAGCATTTT. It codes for CAWSRDRDIPNQPQHF.